This entry features one T cell receptor beta chain sequence. Its antigen is undetermined. This record belongs to a study of cytomegalovirus exposure and HLA in healthy donors. The study's findings and limits: Sequencing depth roughly uniform across donors was assumed in presence/absence analyses. Earlier results showed most TCR beta V segments being productive about 90% or about 30% of the time.

Use of 60 Vbeta and 13 Jbeta primers characterized the PCR. Original handling: In a later analysis, 75 million to 85 million unique TCR beta chains included roughly 11 million shared by two or more donors. The protocol was immunoSEQ multiplex PCR, while the TCRdb copy is restricted to in-frame clones and leaves out a portion. The D gene and trimming were derived from the DNA, and the V and J assignments and clone size from that table. The table records about 120,000 clones, approximately 8.6% of them present only once. The junction had 5 bases not matched to a gene; V was cut back by 0 bases and J by 1 base. CDR3 length: 16 amino acids. From germline, CDR1 is SGHRS and CDR2 YFSETQ.

This chain connects TRBV5-1 to TRBJ1-1; 8 bases are shared with TRBD1. This clonotype was sampled from a woman aged 40 to 50 in good health and CMV-seropositive. Sequenced: PBMCs. CDR3 in amino acids: CASSLDRDRWNTEAFF. The CDR3 region has the DNA TGCGCCAGCAGCTTGGACCGGGACAGGTGGAACACTGAAGCTTTCTTT.